This T cell receptor beta chain was sequenced during a study of T cell changes during pregnancy in multiple sclerosis. Sequencing was performed with immunoSEQ multiplex PCR; in TCRdb, only in-frame clones are kept and a portion is missing. The sample carries fewer than 55,000 clones, nearly 90% recorded once. Trimming pared 0 bases from V and 9 bases from J, leaving 15 bases between. The CDR3 sequence is 15 residues long. Germline-derived CDR1 and CDR2 are LGHNA and YSLEER. The chain has TRBV4-3 and TRBJ2-1; D might be TRBD2 (5 bases). Sequencing was performed on peripheral blood, taken after pregnancy. This TCR came from a female donor in good health, enrolled as a control in a pregnancy study. CDR3 protein: CASSQDNLVRAEQFF. In DNA form, the CDR3 reads TGCGCCAGCAGCCAAGATAACTTGGTGAGGGCTGAGCAGTTCTTC.